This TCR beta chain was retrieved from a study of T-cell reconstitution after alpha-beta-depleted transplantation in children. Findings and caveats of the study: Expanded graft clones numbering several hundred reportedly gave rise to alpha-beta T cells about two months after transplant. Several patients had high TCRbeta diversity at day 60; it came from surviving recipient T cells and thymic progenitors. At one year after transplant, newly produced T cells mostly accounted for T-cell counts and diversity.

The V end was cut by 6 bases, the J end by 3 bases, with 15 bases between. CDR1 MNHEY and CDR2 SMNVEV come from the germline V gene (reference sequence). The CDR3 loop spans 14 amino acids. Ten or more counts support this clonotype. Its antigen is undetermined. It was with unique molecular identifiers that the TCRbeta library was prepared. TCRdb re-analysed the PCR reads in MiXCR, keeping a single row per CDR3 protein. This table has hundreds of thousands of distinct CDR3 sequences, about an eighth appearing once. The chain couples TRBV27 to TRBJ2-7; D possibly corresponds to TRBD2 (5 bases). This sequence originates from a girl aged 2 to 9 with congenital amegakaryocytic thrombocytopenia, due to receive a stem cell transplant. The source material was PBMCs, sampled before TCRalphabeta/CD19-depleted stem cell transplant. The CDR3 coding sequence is TGTGCCAGCAGCCCCATCGGGAACTTCTACGAGCAGTACTTC. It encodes CASSPIGNFYEQYF.